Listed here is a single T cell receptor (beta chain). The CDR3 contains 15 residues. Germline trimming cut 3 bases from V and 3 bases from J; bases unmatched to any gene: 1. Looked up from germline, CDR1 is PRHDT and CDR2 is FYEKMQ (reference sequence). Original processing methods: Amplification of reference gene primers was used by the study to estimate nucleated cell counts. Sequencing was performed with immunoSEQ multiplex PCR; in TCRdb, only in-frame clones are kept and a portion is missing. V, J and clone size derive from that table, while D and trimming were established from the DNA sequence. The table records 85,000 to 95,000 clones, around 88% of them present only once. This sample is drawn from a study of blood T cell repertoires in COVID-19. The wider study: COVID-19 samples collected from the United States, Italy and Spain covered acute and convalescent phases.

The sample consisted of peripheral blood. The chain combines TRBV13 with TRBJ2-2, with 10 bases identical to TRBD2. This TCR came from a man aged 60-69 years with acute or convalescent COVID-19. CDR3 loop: CASSFLAGDTGELFF. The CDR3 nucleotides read TGTGCCAGCAGCTTTCTAGCGGGAGACACCGGGGAGCTGTTTTTT.